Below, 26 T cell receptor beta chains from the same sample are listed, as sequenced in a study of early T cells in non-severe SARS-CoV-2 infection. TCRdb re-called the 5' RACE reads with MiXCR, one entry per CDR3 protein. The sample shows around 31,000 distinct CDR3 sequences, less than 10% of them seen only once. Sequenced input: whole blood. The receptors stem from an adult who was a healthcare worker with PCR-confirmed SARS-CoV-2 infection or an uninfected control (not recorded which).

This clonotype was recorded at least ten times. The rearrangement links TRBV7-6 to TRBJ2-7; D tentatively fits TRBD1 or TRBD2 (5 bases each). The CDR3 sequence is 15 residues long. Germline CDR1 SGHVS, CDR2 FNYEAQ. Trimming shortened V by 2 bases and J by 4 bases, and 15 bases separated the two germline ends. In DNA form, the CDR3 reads TGTGCCAGCAGCTTATCAGGTGGGGGAAGTTACGAGCAGTACTTC. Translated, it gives CASSLSGGGSYEQYF.

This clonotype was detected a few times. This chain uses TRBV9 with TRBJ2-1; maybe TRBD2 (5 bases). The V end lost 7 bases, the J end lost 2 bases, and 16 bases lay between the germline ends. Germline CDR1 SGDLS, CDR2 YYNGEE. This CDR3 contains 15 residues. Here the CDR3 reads CASGKAGETYNEQFF. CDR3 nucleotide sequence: TGTGCCAGCGGTAAGGCGGGTGAAACCTACAATGAGCAGTTCTTC.

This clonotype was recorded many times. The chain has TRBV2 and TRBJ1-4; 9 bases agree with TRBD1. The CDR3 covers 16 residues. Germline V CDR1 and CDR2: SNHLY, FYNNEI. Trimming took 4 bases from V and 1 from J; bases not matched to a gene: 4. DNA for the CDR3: TGTGCCAGCAGTGTCAACAGGGGGCTAACTAATGAAAAACTGTTTTTT. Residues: CASSVNRGLTNEKLFF. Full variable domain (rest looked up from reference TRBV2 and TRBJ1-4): EPEVTQTPSHQVTQMGQEVILRCVPISNHLYFYWYRQILGQKVEFLVSFYNNEISEKSEIFDDQFSVERPDGSNFTLKIRSTKLEDSAMYFCASSVNRGLTNEKLFFGSGTQLSVL.

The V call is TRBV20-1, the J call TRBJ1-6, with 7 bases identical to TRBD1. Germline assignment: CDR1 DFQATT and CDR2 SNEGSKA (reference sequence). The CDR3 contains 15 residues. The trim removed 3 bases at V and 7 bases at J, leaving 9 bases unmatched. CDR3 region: CSASASGQENSPLHF. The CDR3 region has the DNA TGCAGTGCTAGCGCCTCCGGACAGGAAAATTCACCCCTCCACTTT.

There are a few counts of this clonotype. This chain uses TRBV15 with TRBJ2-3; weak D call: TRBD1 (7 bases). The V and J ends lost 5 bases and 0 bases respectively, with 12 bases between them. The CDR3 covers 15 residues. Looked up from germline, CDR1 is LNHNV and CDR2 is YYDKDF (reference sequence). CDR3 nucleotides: TGTGCCACCAGCGGGGCGGGACAGAGCACAGATACGCAGTATTTT. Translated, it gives CATSGAGQSTDTQYF.

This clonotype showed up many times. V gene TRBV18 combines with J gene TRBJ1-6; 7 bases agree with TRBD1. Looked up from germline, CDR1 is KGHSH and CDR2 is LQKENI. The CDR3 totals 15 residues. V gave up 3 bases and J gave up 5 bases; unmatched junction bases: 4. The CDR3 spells CASSPRDRDNSPLHF. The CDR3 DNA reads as TGTGCCAGCTCACCTCGGGACAGAGATAATTCACCCCTCCACTTT. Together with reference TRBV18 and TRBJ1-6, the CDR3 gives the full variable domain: NAGVMQNPRHLVRRRGQEARLRCSPMKGHSHVYWYRQLPEEGLKFMVYLQKENIIDESGMPKERFSAEFPKEGPSILRIQQVVRGDSAAYFCASSPRDRDNSPLHFGNGTRLTVT.

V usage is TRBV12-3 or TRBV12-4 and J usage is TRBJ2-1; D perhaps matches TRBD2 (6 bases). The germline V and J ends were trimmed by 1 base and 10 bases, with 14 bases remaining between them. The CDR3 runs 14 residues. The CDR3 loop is CASSLGGRGYEQFF. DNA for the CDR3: TGTGCCAGCAGTTTAGGAGGACGGGGGTACGAGCAGTTCTTC.

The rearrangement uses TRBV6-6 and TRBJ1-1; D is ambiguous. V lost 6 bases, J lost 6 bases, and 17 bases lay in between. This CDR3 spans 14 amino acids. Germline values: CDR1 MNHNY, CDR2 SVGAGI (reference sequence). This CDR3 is CASSHPQSRAEAFF. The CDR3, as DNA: TGTGCCAGCAGCCACCCCCAGTCTCGGGCTGAAGCTTTCTTT.

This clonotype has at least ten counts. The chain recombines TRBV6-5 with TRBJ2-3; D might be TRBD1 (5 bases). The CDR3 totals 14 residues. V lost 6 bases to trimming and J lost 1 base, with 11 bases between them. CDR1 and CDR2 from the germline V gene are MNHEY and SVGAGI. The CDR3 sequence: CASRRGPGTDTQYF. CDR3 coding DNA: TGTGCCAGCAGAAGGGGCCCGGGCACAGATACGCAGTATTTT.

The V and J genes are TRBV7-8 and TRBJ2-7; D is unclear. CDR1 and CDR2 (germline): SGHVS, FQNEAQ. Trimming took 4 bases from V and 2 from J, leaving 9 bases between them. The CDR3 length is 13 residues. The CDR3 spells CASSSQLTYEQYF. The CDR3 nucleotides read TGTGCCAGCAGCTCCCAATTGACCTACGAGCAGTACTTC.

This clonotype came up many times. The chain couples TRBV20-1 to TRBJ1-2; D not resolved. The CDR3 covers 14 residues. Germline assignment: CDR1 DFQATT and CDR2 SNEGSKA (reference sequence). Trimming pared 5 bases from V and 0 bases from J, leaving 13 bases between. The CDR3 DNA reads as TGCAGTGCTTCCGACATTCAAGCTAACTATGGCTACACCTTC. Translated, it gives CSASDIQANYGYTF.

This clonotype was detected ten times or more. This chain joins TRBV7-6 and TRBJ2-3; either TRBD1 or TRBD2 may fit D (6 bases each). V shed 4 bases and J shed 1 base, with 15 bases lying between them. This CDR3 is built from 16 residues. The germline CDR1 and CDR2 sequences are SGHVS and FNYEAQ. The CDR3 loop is CASSYGGRLGTDTQYF. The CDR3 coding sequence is TGTGCCAGCAGCTATGGGGGGCGTCTTGGCACAGATACGCAGTATTTT.

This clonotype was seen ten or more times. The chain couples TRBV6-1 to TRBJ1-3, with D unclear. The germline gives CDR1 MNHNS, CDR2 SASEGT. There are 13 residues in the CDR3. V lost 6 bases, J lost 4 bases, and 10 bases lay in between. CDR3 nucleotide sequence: TGTGCCAGCAGCGTCGCGCGGGGAAACACCATATATTTT. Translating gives CASSVARGNTIYF.

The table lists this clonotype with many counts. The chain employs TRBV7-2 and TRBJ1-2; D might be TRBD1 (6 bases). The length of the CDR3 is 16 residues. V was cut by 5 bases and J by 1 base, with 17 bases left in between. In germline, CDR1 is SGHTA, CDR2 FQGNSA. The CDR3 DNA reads TGTGCCAGCAGCCGTTCCGGGGGGGCGAATAACTATGGCTACACCTTC. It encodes CASSRSGGANNYGYTF.

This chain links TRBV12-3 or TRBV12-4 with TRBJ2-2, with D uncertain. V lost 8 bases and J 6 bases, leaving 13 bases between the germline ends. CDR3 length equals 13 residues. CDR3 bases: TGTGCCAGCTCAGAGTTTGCGGCCGGGGAGCTGTTTTTT. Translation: CASSEFAAGELFF.

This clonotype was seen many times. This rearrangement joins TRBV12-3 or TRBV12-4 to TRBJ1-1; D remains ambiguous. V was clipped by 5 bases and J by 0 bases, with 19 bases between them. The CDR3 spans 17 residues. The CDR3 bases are TGTGCCAGCAGTAAAACGGGGTTAGTGAACTTGAACACTGAAGCTTTCTTT. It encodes CASSKTGLVNLNTEAFF.

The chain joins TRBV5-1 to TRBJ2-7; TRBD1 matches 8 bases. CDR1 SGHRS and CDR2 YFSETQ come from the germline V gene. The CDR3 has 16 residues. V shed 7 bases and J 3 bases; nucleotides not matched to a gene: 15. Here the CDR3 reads CASSTPPGQAYYEQYF. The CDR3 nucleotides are TGCGCCAGCTCTACCCCTCCGGGACAGGCGTACTACGAGCAGTACTTC.

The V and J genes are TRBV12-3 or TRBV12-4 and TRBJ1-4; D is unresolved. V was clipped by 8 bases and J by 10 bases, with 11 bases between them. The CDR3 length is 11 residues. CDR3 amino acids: CASPSWGKLFF. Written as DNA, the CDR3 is TGTGCCAGCCCCTCCTGGGGAAAACTGTTTTTT.

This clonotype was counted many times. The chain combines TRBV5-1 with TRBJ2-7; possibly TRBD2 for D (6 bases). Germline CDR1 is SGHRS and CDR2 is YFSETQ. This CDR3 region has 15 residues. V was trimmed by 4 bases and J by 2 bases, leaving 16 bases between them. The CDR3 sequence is CASSDPGVYTYEQYF. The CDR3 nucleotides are TGCGCCAGCAGCGATCCGGGGGTATACACCTACGAGCAGTACTTC.

The CDR3 coding sequence is TGCAGCGTTGTCCCAGGGACATCGGCGGGCAATCAGCCCCAGCATTTT. Encoded protein: CSVVPGTSAGNQPQHF. This chain joins TRBV29-1 and TRBJ1-5; possibly TRBD1 for D (6 bases). This CDR3 contains 16 residues. The V end was cut by 4 bases, the J end by 2 bases, with 18 bases between. CDR1 and CDR2 (germline): SQVTM, ANQGSEA. The whole variable domain, remainder taken from reference TRBV29-1 and TRBJ1-5, is SAVISQKPSRDICQRGTSLTIQCQVDSQVTMMFWYRQQPGQSLTLIATANQGSEATYESGFVIDKFPISRPNLTFSTLTVSNMSPEDSSIYLCSVVPGTSAGNQPQHFGDGTRLSIL.

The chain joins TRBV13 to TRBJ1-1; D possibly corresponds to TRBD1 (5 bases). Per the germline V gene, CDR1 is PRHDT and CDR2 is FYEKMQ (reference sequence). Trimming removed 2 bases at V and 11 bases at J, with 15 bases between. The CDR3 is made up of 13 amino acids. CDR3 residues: CASSLRQGPAAFF. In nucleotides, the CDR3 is TGTGCCAGCAGCTTACGGCAGGGCCCGGCGGCTTTCTTT.

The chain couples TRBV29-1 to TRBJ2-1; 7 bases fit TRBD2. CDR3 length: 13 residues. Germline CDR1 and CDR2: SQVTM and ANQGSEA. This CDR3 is CSSGLAVYNEQFF. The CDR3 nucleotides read TGCAGTTCAGGTCTAGCGGTATACAATGAGCAGTTCTTC.

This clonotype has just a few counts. Here the CDR3 reads CASSSYPNTEAFF. The CDR3 coding sequence is TGTGCCAGCTCCTCGTACCCGAACACTGAAGCTTTCTTT. The rearrangement uses TRBV7-3 and TRBJ1-1, with D hard to call. Germline lookup yields CDR1 SGHTA and CDR2 FQGTGA. This CDR3 region has 13 residues. Trimming took 8 bases from V and 1 from J, leaving 11 bases between them. Combining the CDR3 with reference TRBV7-3 and TRBJ1-1 gives the whole variable domain GAGVSQTPSNKVTEKGKYVELRCDPISGHTALYWYRQSLGQGPEFLIYFQGTGAADDSGLPNDRFFAVRPEGSVSTLKIQRTERGDSAVYLCASSSYPNTEAFFGQGTRLTVV.

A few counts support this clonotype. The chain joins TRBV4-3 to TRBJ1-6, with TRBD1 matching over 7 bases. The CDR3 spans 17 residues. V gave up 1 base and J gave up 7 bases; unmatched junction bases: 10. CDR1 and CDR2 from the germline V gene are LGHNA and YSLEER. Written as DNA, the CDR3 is TGCGCCAGCAGCCAAGCTACCACAGGGGATAGGAATTCACCCCTCCACTTT. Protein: CASSQATTGDRNSPLHF.

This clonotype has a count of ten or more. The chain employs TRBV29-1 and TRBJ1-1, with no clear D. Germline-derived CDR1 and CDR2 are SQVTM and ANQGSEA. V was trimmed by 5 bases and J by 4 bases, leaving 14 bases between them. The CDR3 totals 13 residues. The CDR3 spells CSVPVLGSTEAFF. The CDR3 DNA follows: TGCAGCGTTCCTGTTCTGGGGAGCACTGAAGCTTTCTTT.

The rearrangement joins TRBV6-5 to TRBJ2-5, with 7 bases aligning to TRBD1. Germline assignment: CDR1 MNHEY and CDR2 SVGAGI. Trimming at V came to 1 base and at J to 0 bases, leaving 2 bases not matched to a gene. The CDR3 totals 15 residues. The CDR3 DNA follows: TGTGCCAGCAGTTACTATACAGGGGACCAAGAGACCCAGTACTTC. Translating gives CASSYYTGDQETQYF.